One and the same sample provided the 15 T cell receptor beta chains below, sequenced in a study of cytomegalovirus exposure and HLA in healthy donors. With 60 Vbeta and 13 Jbeta primers, the PCR was carried out. Assay used: immunoSEQ multiplex PCR; TCRdb lists only in-frame clones, some missing. The sample lists approximately 85,000 clones; about 80% were seen once. Material: PBMCs. These receptors all stem from a man aged 25 to 45 in good health and CMV-seronegative.

This clone was observed a handful of times. V gene TRBV7-8 combines with J gene TRBJ2-7; D is possibly TRBD2 (6 bases). The V gene lost 6 bases and the J gene lost 0 bases, with 15 bases spanning the gap. The CDR3 is made up of 15 amino acids. The germline gives CDR1 SGHVS, CDR2 FQNEAQ. The CDR3 protein is CASSAGPLSSYEQYF. In DNA form, the CDR3 reads TGTGCCAGCAGTGCGGGACCCCTTTCCTCCTACGAGCAGTACTTC.

The CDR3 spells CAWSGTVGANVLTF. The CDR3 DNA sequence: TGTGCCTGGAGTGGGACAGTTGGGGCCAACGTCCTGACTTTC. This sequence joins TRBV30 and TRBJ2-6, with D perhaps TRBD1 (6 bases). The V end lost 1 base, the J end lost 3 bases, and 7 bases lay between the germline ends. Germline V lookup: CDR1 GTSNPN, CDR2 SVGIG (reference sequence). CDR3 length: 14 residues.

The chain joins TRBV7-9 to TRBJ1-2; D gene uncertain. The CDR3 spans 14 residues. Germline V gene lookup returns CDR1 SEHNR and CDR2 FQNEAQ (reference sequence). V lost 8 bases, J lost 6 bases, and 19 bases lay in between. The CDR3 reads CASLGEDDVHGYTF. The CDR3 bases are TGTGCCAGCCTCGGGGAGGACGATGTTCATGGCTACACCTTC. Using reference TRBV7-9 and TRBJ1-2 for the parts outside the CDR3, the full variable domain is DTGVSQNPRHKITKRGQNVTFRCDPISEHNRLYWYRQTLGQGPEFLTYFQNEAQLEKSRLLSDRFSAERPKGSFSTLEIQRTEQGDSAMYLCASLGEDDVHGYTFGSGTRLTVV.

The V and J genes are TRBV7-3 and TRBJ2-2; D is unclear. Between the trimmed V and J ends, which lost 3 bases and 6 bases, there was a span of 8 bases. Germline V CDR1 and CDR2: SGHTA, FQGTGA. This CDR3 region has 13 residues. DNA for the CDR3: TGTGCCAGCAGCTTGCTAATGTCCGGGGAGCTGTTTTTT. It is translated as CASSLLMSGELFF.

This clone was counted a few times. This chain uses TRBV6-5 with TRBJ2-5; no definite D call. Germline values: CDR1 MNHEY, CDR2 SVGAGI. The CDR3 is made up of 13 amino acids. V was trimmed by 3 bases and J by 5 bases, leaving 10 bases between them. The CDR3 loop reads CASSYEYRETQYF. In nucleotides, the CDR3 is TGTGCCAGCAGTTATGAGTATCGGGAGACCCAGTACTTC.

The chain has TRBV5-4 and TRBJ2-3; D is perhaps TRBD1 (6 bases). CDR1 and CDR2 (germline): SGHNT, YYREEE (reference sequence). Deletions cut 5 bases from V and 4 bases from J, with 14 bases between. The CDR3 is made up of 14 amino acids. The CDR3 DNA reads TGTGCCAGCAGTTCCAGGACAGATTCAGATACGCAGTATTTT. Protein: CASSSRTDSDTQYF.

The chain recombines TRBV12-1 with TRBJ1-2. TRBV12-1 is a pseudogene locus. This CDR3 comprises 17 residues. The chain's CDR3 is CASSFGFAGRDDYGYTF. CDR3 coding DNA: TGTGCCAGCAGCTTTGGATTCGCAGGGAGGGACGACTATGGCTACACCTTC.

This clone was recorded once. The J gene is TRBJ2-7, the V gene TRBV30, with D possibly TRBD2 on 6 matching bases. The V and J ends lost 3 bases and 6 bases respectively, with 15 bases between them. Germline V lookup: CDR1 GTSNPN, CDR2 SVGIG (reference sequence). The CDR3 has 13 amino acids. The CDR3 coding sequence is TGTGCCTGGAGCGGGGGACGGGGTTCCGAGCAGTACTTC. Protein: CAWSGGRGSEQYF.

The J gene is TRBJ2-3, the V gene TRBV27, with a possible D match to TRBD1 (7 bases). V was cut by 6 bases and J by 6 bases, with 19 bases left in between. The CDR3 spans 15 residues. Germline lookup yields CDR1 MNHEY and CDR2 SMNVEV (reference sequence). CDR3 coding DNA: TGTGCCAGCAGCTCAGAAATACAGGGGAGGGATACGCAGTATTTT. The encoded protein is CASSSEIQGRDTQYF.

The V and J genes are TRBV30 and TRBJ2-3; TRBD1 might be the D (5 bases). The germline V gene has CDR1 GTSNPN and CDR2 SVGIG (reference sequence). The CDR3 spans 14 residues. Trimming removed 3 bases from V and 2 bases from J, with 12 bases in between. The CDR3 is CAWSTGTLTDTQYF. DNA for the CDR3: TGTGCCTGGAGCACAGGTACCCTCACAGATACGCAGTATTTT.

This chain joins TRBV5-1 and TRBJ1-4; D unclear. The V and J ends lost 5 bases and 8 bases respectively, with 13 bases between them. The germline gives CDR1 SGHRS, CDR2 YFSETQ. CDR3 length equals 13 residues. The CDR3 reads CASSKEVSEKLFF. CDR3 coding DNA: TGCGCCAGCAGTAAGGAGGTATCGGAAAAACTGTTTTTT.

This rearrangement joins TRBV5-1 to TRBJ2-5, with 8 bases matching TRBD1. Germline lookup yields CDR1 SGHRS and CDR2 YFSETQ. With V trimmed by 4 bases and J by 4 bases, 15 bases remained unmatched. The CDR3 runs to 17 residues. Here the CDR3 reads CASSAGGQGGTGETQYF. CDR3 in DNA: TGCGCCAGCAGCGCGGGCGGACAGGGTGGGACTGGAGAGACCCAGTACTTC.

The rearrangement links TRBV6-6 to TRBJ2-3; D is possibly TRBD2 (6 bases). Trimming removed 5 bases from V and 4 bases from J, with 16 bases in between. The CDR3 runs 15 residues. The germline CDR1 and CDR2 sequences are MNHNY and SVGAGI (reference sequence). The CDR3 DNA sequence: TGTGCCAGCAGTCTCGAAATCGGGGGTGCAGATACGCAGTATTTT. The encoded protein is CASSLEIGGADTQYF.

The V and J genes are TRBV5-6 and TRBJ2-2; D not certain. The germline V gene encodes CDR1 SGHDT and CDR2 YYEEEE. V was trimmed by 0 bases and J by 8 bases, leaving 8 bases between them. The CDR3 consists of 13 residues. The CDR3 region has the DNA TGTGCCAGCAGCTTGGCCCCCGGGGGGGAGCTGTTTTTT. Translation: CASSLAPGGELFF.

The rearrangement links TRBV5-6 to TRBJ1-1; 10 bases align to TRBD1. The CDR3 totals 16 residues. V trimming: 4 bases; J trimming: 1 base; junction bases outside the gene matches: 7. Germline CDR1 is SGHDT and CDR2 is YYEEEE. The CDR3 loop reads CASSGTGQGTNTEAFF. The CDR3 nucleotides are TGTGCCAGCAGCGGGACGGGACAGGGGACGAACACTGAAGCTTTCTTT.